The rows below give T cell receptor beta chains drawn from one sample of a study of cytomegalovirus exposure and HLA in healthy donors. The repertoire was sequenced with immunoSEQ multiplex PCR; TCRdb's copy has only in-frame clones and lacks some. The data show 150,000 to 200,000 clones, with more than 75% seen just once and about 9.9% held by the top ten. Sequencing was performed on PBMCs. The receptors here all came from a man younger than 35 in good health and CMV-seropositive. The CDR3 runs from the conserved cysteine through the conserved F or W. Each record gives: V gene, J gene, CDR3 protein.

>TRBV19|TRBJ2-7
CASSITGDSSEQYF
>TRBV5-6|TRBJ1-4
CASSLGPQSTNEKLFF
>TRBV4-2|TRBJ2-7
CASSLGTGDNYEQYF
>TRBV7-2|TRBJ1-3
CASSGTGSFGNTIYF
>TRBV5-4|TRBJ1-1
CASGQLNTEAFF
>TRBV7-6|TRBJ2-6
CASTPGRNGANVLTF
>TRBV6-5|TRBJ2-1
CASTQWGGRGEQFF
>TRBV18|TRBJ2-3
CASSPSNGGGAADTQYF
>TRBV30|TRBJ1-1
CASQGPRGWNTEAFF
>TRBV19|TRBJ2-7
CASSKTTSGSPYEQYF
>TRBV7-2|TRBJ2-1
CASSLGQAAYNEQFF
>TRBV4-3|TRBJ1-3
CASSQAPQGRGNTIYF
>TRBV14|TRBJ2-7
CASSQESGREQYF
>TRBV29-1|TRBJ2-1
CSVDHLGQGRSSYNEQFF
>TRBV5-4|TRBJ1-2
CASTRGTGIVF
>TRBV7-8|TRBJ1-3
CASSFQGQSSGNTIYF
>TRBV13|TRBJ1-1
CASSLPVNTEAFF
>TRBV23-1|TRBJ2-5
CASPRDREQPETQYF
>TRBV7-3|TRBJ2-1
CASSLSGHNEQFF
>TRBV7-2|TRBJ2-7
CASRLTSGGPYEQYF
>TRBV27|TRBJ2-2
CASSLRTGELFF
>TRBV28|TRBJ1-1
CASSGPDGGGDTEAFF
>TRBV7-9|NA
CASSTGAGYEQYF
>TRBV5-1|TRBJ2-1
CASSLSSGGHNEQFF
>TRBV9|TRBJ1-1
CASSSPGTGRLNTEAFF